Following are 13 T cell receptor beta chains from one sample sequenced in a study of blood T cell repertoires in COVID-19. Data came from immunoSEQ multiplex PCR; TCRdb stores just in-frame clones and leaves some out. The sample carries 140,000 to 150,000 clones, 70% to 90% recorded once. Sequencing was carried out using PBMCs or T cells enriched from blood (not recorded which). The receptors come from a man in his fifties or sixties who had recovered from COVID-19.

The genes are TRBV9 and TRBJ1-1; weak D call: TRBD1 (6 bases). V was cut by 3 bases and J by 2 bases, with 11 bases left in between. The germline V gene has CDR1 SGDLS and CDR2 YYNGEE. The CDR3 is 14 residues long. The DNA of the CDR3 is TGTGCCAGCAGCGATCGGACAGCAAACACTGAAGCTTTCTTT. Protein product: CASSDRTANTEAFF.

DNA for the CDR3: TGCGCCAGCAGTCAAAGGACAGGGACTTGGGCTTTCTTT. As protein: CASSQRTGTWAFF. The chain joins TRBV5-1 to TRBJ1-1, with 8 positions matching TRBD1. The CDR3 totals 13 residues. V gave up 5 bases and J gave up 11 bases; unmatched junction bases: 11. Germline loops: CDR1 SGHRS, CDR2 YFSETQ.

The J gene is TRBJ2-1, the V gene TRBV5-5; possible D gene TRBD2, 5 bases. CDR1 and CDR2 (germline): SGHKS, YYEKEE (reference sequence). The CDR3 spans 13 residues. V was clipped by 3 bases and J by 7 bases, with 11 bases between them. The DNA for the CDR3 is TGTGCCAGCAGCTCCCCTACGGGAAATGAGCAGTTCTTC. Translation: CASSSPTGNEQFF.

The chain employs TRBV6-5 and TRBJ1-4; no clear D gene. Between the trimmed V and J ends, which lost 4 bases and 8 bases, there was a span of 11 bases. The CDR3 consists of 13 residues. Germline CDR1 is MNHEY and CDR2 is SVGAGI. CDR3 region: CASSLNSDEKLFF. The CDR3 nucleotides are TGTGCCAGCAGTTTGAACAGTGACGAAAAACTGTTTTTT.

The chain links TRBV28 to TRBJ1-2, with D possibly TRBD1 on 5 matching bases. Germline CDR1 is MDHEN and CDR2 is SYDVKM. V dropped 5 bases and J dropped 4 bases, with 14 bases sitting between them. The CDR3 loop spans 14 amino acids. The CDR3 nucleotides are TGTGCCAGCAGTCTTCCCAGGGTATCCTATGGCTACACCTTC. As protein: CASSLPRVSYGYTF.

This chain uses TRBV18 with TRBJ1-5, with TRBD1 identical over 7 bases. The germline V gene encodes CDR1 KGHSH and CDR2 LQKENI. The CDR3 sequence is 15 residues long. V trimming: 5 bases; J trimming: 7 bases; junction bases outside the gene matches: 11. Here the CDR3 reads CASSSVGQSGQPQHF. CDR3 nucleotide sequence: TGTGCCAGCTCATCGGTGGGACAGTCGGGACAGCCCCAGCATTTT.

This clone showed up just once. The J gene is TRBJ1-5, the V gene TRBV6-6; TRBD1 matches 9 bases. This CDR3 is 15 amino acids long. CDR1 MNHNY and CDR2 SVGAGI come from the germline V gene (reference sequence). Trimming took 2 bases from V and 6 from J; bases not matched to a gene: 5. Written as DNA, the CDR3 is TGTGCCAGCAGTTACGGGACAGGGATGGGTCAGCCCCAGCATTTT. Amino acids: CASSYGTGMGQPQHF.

The rearrangement links TRBV7-2 to TRBJ2-1; D not certain. This CDR3 has 14 amino acids. Trimming cost V 4 bases and J 0 bases, with 7 bases left between them. The germline gives CDR1 SGHTA, CDR2 FQGNSA. The CDR3 loop reads CASSSRGSYNEQFF. CDR3 bases: TGTGCCAGCAGCTCCCGCGGCTCCTACAATGAGCAGTTCTTC.

The chain joins TRBV18 to TRBJ2-7, with 7 bases aligning to TRBD1. The ends lost 3 bases at V and 1 base at J; junction bases unmatched: 6. The CDR3 covers 15 residues. Germline V gene lookup returns CDR1 KGHSH and CDR2 LQKENI. The CDR3, as DNA: TGTGCCAGCTCACCCCGGGCAGGGGGTTCCTACGAGCAGTACTTC. As protein: CASSPRAGGSYEQYF.

A note on this clone: The sample has other DNA sequences that encode this CDR3 too. The rearrangement uses TRBV9 and TRBJ2-4; possible D gene TRBD1, 5 bases. V was pared by 2 bases and J by 0 bases, with 6 bases between. The CDR3 spans 14 residues. CDR1 and CDR2 (germline): SGDLS, YYNGEE. CDR3 in amino acids: CASSVTVAKNIQYF. CDR3 coding DNA: TGTGCCAGCAGCGTGACAGTAGCCAAAAACATTCAGTACTTC. Full variable domain (rest looked up from reference TRBV9 and TRBJ2-4): DSGVTQTPKHLITATGQRVTLRCSPRSGDLSVYWYQQSLDQGLQFLIQYYNGEERAKGNILERFSAQQFPDLHSELNLSSLELGDSALYFCASSVTVAKNIQYFGAGTRLSVL.

This chain joins TRBV5-1 and TRBJ2-7, with D possibly TRBD1 on 7 matching bases. The length of the CDR3 is 15 residues. The germline V and J ends were trimmed by 3 bases and 0 bases, with 13 bases remaining between them. Per germline, CDR1 SGHRS and CDR2 YFSETQ. CDR3 in amino acids: CASSSAGQLSYEQYF. In DNA form, the CDR3 reads TGCGCCAGCAGCTCGGCGGGACAGCTCTCCTACGAGCAGTACTTC. Supplemented by reference TRBV5-1 and TRBJ2-7, the full variable domain reads KAGVTQTPRYLIKTRGQQVTLSCSPISGHRSVSWYQQTPGQGLQFLFEYFSETQRNKGNFPGRFSGRQFSNSRSEMNVSTLELGDSALYLCASSSAGQLSYEQYFGPGTRLTVT.

The chain employs TRBV11-3 and TRBJ2-1; the match to TRBD2 covers 7 bases. The CDR3 is 15 residues long. Looked up from germline, CDR1 is SGHNT and CDR2 is YENEEA. Germline trimming cut 3 bases from V and 0 bases from J; bases unmatched to any gene: 2. CDR3 nucleotides: TGTGCCAGCAGCTTGCGGGGGAGCTCCTACAATGAGCAGTTCTTC. Translation gives CASSLRGSSYNEQFF.

The V and J genes are TRBV18 and TRBJ1-4; no definite D call. The CDR3 runs to 15 residues. V lost 0 bases and J lost 4, with 9 bases in between. Looked up from germline, CDR1 is KGHSH and CDR2 is LQKENI. The CDR3 nucleotides are TGTGCCAGCTCACCACCGGCAGTTGGTAATGAAAAACTGTTTTTT. Translation gives CASSPPAVGNEKLFF. Supplemented by reference TRBV18 and TRBJ1-4, the full variable domain reads NAGVMQNPRHLVRRRGQEARLRCSPMKGHSHVYWYRQLPEEGLKFMVYLQKENIIDESGMPKERFSAEFPKEGPSILRIQQVVRGDSAAYFCASSPPAVGNEKLFFGSGTQLSVL.